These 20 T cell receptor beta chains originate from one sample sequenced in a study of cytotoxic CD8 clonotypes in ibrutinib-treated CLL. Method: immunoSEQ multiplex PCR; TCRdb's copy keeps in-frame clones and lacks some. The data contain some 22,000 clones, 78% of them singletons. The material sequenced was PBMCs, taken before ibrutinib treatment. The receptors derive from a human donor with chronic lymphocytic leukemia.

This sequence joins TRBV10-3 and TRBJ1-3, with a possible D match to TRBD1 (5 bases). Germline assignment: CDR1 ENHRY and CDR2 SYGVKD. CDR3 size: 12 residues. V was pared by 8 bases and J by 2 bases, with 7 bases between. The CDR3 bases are TGTGCCATCGGGGGGACTGGAAACACCATATATTTT. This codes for CAIGGTGNTIYF.

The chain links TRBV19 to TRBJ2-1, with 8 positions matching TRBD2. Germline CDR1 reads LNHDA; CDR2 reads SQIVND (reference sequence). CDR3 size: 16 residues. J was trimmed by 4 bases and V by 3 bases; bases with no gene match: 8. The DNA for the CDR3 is TGTGCCAGTAGTATGCAAAGCGGGAGTAAGTACAATGAGCAGTTCTTC. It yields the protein CASSMQSGSKYNEQFF. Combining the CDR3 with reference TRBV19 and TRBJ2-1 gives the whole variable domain DGGITQSPKYLFRKEGQNVTLSCEQNLNHDAMYWYRQDPGQGLRLIYYSQIVNDFQKGDIAEGYSVSREKKESFPLTVTSAQKNPTAFYLCASSMQSGSKYNEQFFGPGTRLTVL.

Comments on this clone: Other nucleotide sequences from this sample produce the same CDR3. CDR3 region: CASSYTQGGETQYF. The DNA of the CDR3 is TGTGCCAGCAGTTACACACAGGGAGGGGAGACCCAGTACTTC. The chain combines TRBV6-5 with TRBJ2-5, with D perhaps matching TRBD2 (7 bases). This CDR3 is built from 14 residues. Looked up from germline, CDR1 is MNHEY and CDR2 is SVGAGI. V was clipped by 2 bases and J by 5 bases, with 12 bases between them.

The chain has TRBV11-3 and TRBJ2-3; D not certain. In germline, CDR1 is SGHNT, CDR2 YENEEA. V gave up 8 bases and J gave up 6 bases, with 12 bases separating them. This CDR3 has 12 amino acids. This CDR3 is CASGTGLDTQYF. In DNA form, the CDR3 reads TGTGCCAGCGGAACCGGGTTGGATACGCAGTATTTT. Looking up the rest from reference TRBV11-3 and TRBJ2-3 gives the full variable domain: EAGVVQSPRYKIIEKKQPVAFWCNPISGHNTLYWYLQNLGQGPELLIRYENEEAVDDSQLPKDRFSAERLKGVDSTLKIQPAELGDSAVYLCASGTGLDTQYFGPGTRLTVL.

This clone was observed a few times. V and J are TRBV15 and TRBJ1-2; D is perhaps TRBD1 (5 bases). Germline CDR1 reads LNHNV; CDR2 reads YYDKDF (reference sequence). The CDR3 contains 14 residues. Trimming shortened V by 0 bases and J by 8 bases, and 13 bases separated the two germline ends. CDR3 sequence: CATSRDRDLGGYTF. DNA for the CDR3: TGTGCCACCAGCAGAGACCGGGACCTAGGGGGCTACACCTTC.

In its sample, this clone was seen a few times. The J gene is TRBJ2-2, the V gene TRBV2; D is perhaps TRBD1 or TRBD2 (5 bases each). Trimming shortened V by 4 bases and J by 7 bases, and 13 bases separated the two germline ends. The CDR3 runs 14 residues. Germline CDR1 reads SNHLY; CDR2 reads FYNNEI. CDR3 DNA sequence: TGTGCCAGCAGTGGGGGACGCCAGGGCGGGGAGCTGTTTTTT. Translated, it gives CASSGGRQGGELFF.

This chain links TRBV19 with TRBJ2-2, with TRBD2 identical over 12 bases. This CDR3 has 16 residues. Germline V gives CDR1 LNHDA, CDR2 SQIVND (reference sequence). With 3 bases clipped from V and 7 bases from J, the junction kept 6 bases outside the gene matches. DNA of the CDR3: TGTGCCAGTAGTATCCCTAGCGGGAGGGCCGTCGGGGAGCTGTTTTTT. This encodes CASSIPSGRAVGELFF. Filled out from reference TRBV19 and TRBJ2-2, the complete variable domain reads DGGITQSPKYLFRKEGQNVTLSCEQNLNHDAMYWYRQDPGQGLRLIYYSQIVNDFQKGDIAEGYSVSREKKESFPLTVTSAQKNPTAFYLCASSIPSGRAVGELFFGEGSRLTVL.

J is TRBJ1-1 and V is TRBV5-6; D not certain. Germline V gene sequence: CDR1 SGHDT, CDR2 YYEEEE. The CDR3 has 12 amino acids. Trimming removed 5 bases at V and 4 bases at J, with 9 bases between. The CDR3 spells CASSRRSTEAFF. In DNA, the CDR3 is TGTGCCAGCAGTCGGAGGAGCACTGAAGCTTTCTTT.

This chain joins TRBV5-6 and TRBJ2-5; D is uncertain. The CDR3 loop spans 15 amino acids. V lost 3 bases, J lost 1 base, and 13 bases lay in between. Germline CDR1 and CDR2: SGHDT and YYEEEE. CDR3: CASSSLQQIQETQYF. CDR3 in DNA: TGTGCCAGCAGCTCCCTTCAACAGATCCAAGAGACCCAGTACTTC.

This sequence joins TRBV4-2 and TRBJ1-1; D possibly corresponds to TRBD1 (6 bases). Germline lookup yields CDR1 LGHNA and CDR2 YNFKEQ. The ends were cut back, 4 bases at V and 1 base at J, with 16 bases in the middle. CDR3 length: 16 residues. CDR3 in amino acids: CASSPISSGANTEAFF. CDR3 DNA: TGTGCCAGCAGCCCTATCTCCTCGGGGGCGAACACTGAAGCTTTCTTT.

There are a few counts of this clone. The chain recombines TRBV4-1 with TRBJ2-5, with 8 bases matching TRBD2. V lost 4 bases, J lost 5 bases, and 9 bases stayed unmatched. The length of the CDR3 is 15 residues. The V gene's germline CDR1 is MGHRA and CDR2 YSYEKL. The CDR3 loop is CASSRLAGSFETQYF. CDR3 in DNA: TGCGCCAGCAGCCGTCTAGCGGGCTCTTTTGAGACCCAGTACTTC.

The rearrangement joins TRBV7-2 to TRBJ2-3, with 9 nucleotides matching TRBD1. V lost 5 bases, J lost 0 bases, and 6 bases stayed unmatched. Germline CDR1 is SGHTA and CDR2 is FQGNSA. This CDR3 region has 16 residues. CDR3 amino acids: CASSERQGGSTDTQYF. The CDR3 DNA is TGTGCCAGCAGCGAAAGACAGGGGGGTAGCACAGATACGCAGTATTTT. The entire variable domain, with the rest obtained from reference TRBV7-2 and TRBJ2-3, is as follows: GAGVSQSPSNKVTEKGKDVELRCDPISGHTALYWYRQSLGQGLEFLIYFQGNSAPDKSGLPSDRFSAERTGGSVSTLTIQRTQQEDSAVYLCASSERQGGSTDTQYFGPGTRLTVL.

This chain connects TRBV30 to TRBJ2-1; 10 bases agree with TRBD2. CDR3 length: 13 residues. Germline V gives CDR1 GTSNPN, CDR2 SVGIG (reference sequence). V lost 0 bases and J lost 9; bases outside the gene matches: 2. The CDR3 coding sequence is TGTGCCTGGAGTGTAGCGGGAGGGCGTGAGCAGTTCTTC. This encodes CAWSVAGGREQFF.

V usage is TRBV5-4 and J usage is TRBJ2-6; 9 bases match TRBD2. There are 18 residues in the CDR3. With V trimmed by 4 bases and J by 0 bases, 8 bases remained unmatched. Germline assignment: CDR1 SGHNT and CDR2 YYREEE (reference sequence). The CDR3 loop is CASSPPASGTSGANVLTF. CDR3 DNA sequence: TGTGCCAGCAGCCCTCCCGCTAGCGGGACCTCTGGGGCCAACGTCCTGACTTTC.

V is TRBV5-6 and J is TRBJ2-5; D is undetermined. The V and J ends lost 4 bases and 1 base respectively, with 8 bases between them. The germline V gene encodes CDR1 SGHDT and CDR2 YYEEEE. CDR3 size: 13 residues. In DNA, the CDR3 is TGTGCCAGCAGCGACGCTCCCCAAGAGACCCAGTACTTC. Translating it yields CASSDAPQETQYF.

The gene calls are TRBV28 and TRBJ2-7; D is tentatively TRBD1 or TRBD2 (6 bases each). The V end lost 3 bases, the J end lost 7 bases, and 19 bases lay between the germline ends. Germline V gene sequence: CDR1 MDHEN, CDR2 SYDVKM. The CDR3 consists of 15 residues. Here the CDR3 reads CASSFPQGSAGEQYF. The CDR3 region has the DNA TGTGCCAGCAGTTTCCCTCAGGGGTCGGCGGGGGAGCAGTACTTC.

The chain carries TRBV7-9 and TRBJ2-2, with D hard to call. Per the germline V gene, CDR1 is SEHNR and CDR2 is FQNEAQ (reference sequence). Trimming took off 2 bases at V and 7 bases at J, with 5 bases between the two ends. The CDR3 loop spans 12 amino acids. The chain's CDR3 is CASSLPGGELFF. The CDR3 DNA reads TGTGCCAGCAGCTTACCGGGCGGGGAGCTGTTTTTT.

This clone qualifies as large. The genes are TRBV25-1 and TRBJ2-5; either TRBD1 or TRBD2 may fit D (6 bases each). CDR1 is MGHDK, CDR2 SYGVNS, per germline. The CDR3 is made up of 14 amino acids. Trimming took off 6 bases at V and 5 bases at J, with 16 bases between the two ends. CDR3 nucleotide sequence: TGTGCCAGCAGCCGCAGGGGAGGCGAGGAGACCCAGTACTTC. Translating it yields CASSRRGGEETQYF.

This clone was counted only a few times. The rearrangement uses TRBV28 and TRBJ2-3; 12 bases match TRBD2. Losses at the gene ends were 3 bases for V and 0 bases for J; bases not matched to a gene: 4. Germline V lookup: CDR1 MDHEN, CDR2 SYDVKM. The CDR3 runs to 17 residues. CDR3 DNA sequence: TGTGCCAGCAGTTTGCGGACTAGCGGGACTAGCACAGATACGCAGTATTTT. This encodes CASSLRTSGTSTDTQYF.

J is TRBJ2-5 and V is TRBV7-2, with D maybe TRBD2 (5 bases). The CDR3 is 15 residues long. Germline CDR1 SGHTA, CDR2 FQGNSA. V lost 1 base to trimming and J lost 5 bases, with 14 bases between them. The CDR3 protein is CASSLGLARVETQYF. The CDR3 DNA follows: TGTGCCAGCAGCTTAGGGCTAGCTCGGGTGGAGACCCAGTACTTC.